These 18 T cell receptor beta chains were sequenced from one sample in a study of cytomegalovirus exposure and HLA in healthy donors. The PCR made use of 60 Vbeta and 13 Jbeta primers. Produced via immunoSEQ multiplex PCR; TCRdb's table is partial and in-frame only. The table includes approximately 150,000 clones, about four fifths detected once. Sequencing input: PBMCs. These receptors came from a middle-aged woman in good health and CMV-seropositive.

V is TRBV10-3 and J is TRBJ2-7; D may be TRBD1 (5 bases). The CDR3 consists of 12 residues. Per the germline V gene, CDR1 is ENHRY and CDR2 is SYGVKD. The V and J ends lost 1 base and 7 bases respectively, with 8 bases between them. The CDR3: CAISELGVEQYF. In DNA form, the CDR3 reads TGTGCCATCAGTGAGTTAGGGGTTGAGCAGTACTTC.

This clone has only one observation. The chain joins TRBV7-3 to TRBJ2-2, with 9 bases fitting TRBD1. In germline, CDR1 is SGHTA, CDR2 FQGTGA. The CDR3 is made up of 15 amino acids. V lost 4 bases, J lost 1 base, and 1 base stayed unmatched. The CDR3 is CASSSGQGNTGELFF. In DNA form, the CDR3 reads TGTGCCAGCAGCTCGGGACAGGGGAACACCGGGGAGCTGTTTTTT.

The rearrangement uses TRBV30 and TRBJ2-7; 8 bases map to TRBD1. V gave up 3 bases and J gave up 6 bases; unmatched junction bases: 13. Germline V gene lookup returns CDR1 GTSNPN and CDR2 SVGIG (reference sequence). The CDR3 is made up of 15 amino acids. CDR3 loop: CAWRNAGGARAEQYF. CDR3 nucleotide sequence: TGTGCCTGGAGAAACGCAGGGGGCGCAAGAGCCGAGCAGTACTTC.

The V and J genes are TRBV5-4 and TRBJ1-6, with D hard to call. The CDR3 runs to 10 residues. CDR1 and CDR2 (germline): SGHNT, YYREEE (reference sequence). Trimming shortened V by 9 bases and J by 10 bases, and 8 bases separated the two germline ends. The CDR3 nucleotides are TGTGCCAACCGGGAGTCACCCCTCCACTTT. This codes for CANRESPLHF.

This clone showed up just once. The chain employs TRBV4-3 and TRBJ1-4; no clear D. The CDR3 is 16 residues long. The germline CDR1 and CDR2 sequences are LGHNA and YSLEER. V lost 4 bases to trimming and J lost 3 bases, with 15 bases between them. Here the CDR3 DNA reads TGCGCCAGCAGCCCCGGTGGAGGGCCCTCTAATGAAAAACTGTTTTTT. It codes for CASSPGGGPSNEKLFF.

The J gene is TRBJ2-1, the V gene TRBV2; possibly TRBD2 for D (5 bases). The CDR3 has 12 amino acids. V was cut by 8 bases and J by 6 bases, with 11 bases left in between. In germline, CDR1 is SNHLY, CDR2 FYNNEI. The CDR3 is CASGGFRNEQFF. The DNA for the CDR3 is TGTGCCAGCGGAGGTTTCCGCAATGAGCAGTTCTTC.

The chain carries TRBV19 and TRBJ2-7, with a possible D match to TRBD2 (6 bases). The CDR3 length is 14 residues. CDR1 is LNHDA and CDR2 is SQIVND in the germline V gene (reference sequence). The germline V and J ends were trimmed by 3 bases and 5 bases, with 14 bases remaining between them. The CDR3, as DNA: TGTGCCAGTAGTATGGGCGGGAACAACCACGAGCAGTACTTC. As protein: CASSMGGNNHEQYF.

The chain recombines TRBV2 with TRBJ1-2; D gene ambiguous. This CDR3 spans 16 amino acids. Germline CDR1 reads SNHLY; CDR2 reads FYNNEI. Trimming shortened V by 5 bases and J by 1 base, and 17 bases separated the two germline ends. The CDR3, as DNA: TGTGCCAGCAGTCCTCGGGTCCGAATACTTAACTATGGCTACACCTTC. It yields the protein CASSPRVRILNYGYTF.

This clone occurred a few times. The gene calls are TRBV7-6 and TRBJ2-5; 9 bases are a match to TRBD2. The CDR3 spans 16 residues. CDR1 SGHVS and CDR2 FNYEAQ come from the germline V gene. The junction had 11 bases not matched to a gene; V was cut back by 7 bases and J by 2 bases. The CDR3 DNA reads TGTGCCAGCAAACCTAGCGGGATGTCGGTACAAGAGACCCAGTACTTC. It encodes CASKPSGMSVQETQYF.

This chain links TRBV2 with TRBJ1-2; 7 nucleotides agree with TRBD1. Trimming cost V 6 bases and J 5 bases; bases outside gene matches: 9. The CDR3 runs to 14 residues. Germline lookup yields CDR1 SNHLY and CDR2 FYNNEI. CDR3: CASSPTGQYYGYTF. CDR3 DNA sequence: TGTGCCAGCAGCCCCACGGGACAGTATTATGGCTACACCTTC.

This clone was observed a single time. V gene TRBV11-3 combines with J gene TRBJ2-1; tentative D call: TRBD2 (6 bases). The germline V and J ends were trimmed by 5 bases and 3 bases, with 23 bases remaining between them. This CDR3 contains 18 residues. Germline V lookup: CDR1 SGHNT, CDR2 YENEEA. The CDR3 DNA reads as TGTGCCAGCAGCCCAGCCTGGACGCTAGGCGGGATCTACAATGAGCAGTTCTTC. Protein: CASSPAWTLGGIYNEQFF.

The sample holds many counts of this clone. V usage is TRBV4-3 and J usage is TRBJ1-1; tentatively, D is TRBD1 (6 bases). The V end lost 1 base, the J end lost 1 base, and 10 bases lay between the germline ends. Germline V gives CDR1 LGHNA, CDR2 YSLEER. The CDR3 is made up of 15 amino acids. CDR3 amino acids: CASSQGAGENTEAFF. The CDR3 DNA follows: TGCGCCAGCAGCCAAGGGGCAGGGGAGAACACTGAAGCTTTCTTT.

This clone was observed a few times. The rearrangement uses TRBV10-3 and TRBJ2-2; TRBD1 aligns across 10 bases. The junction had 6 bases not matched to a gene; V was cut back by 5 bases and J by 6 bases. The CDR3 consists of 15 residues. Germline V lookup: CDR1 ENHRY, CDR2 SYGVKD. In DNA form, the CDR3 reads TGTGCCATCAGTAAAAGGACAGGGGGGGCCGGGGAGCTGTTTTTT. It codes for CAISKRTGGAGELFF.

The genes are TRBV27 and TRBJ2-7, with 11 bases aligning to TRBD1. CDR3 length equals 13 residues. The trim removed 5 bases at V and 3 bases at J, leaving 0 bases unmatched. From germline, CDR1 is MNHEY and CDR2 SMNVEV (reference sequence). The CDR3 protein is CASSGTGGYEQYF. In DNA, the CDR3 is TGTGCCAGCAGTGGGACAGGGGGCTACGAGCAGTACTTC.

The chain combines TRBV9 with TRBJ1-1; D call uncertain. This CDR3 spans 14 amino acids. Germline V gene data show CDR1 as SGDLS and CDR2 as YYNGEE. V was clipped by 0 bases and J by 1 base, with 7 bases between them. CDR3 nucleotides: TGTGCCAGCAGCGTAGGGCTTGCGAACACTGAAGCTTTCTTT. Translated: CASSVGLANTEAFF.

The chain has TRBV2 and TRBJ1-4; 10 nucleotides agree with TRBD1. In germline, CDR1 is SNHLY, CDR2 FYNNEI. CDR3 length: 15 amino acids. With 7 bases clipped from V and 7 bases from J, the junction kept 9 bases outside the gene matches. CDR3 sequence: CASTGQGKRGEKLFF. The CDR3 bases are TGTGCCAGCACGGGACAGGGGAAAAGAGGTGAAAAACTGTTTTTT.

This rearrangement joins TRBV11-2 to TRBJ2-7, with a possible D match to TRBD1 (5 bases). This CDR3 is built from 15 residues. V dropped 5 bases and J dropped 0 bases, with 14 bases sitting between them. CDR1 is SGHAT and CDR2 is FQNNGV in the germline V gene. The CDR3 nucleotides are TGTGCCAGCAGCCTGACAGACCAAAGCTCCTACGAGCAGTACTTC. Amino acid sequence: CASSLTDQSSYEQYF.

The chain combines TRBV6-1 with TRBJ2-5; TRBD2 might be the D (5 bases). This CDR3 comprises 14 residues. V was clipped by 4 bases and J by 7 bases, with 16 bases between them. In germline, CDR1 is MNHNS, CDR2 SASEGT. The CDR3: CASSAAGPSRTQYF. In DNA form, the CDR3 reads TGTGCCAGCAGTGCCGCGGGCCCCTCGAGGACCCAGTACTTC.